This T cell receptor (beta chain) was observed in a study of siplizumab effects on memory and regulatory T cells. General study points: Proliferating Tregs from siplizumab cultures lacked functional confirmation of suppression. Memory T cells appeared less diverse than naive cells, which seemed to contribute substantially to alloresponse. Siplizumab significantly reduced alloreactive sequences traceable to unstimulated CD4+ memory cells.

The CDR3 sequence is 15 residues long. After removal of 6 bases from V and 6 bases from J, the junction contained 10 bases not matched to a gene. Per the germline V gene, CDR1 is MDHEN and CDR2 is SYDVKM. TCR templates numbering 80,000 to 100,000 were assayed per sample. Data came from immunoSEQ multiplex PCR; TCRdb stores just in-frame clones and leaves some out. The sample has some 100,000 clones, approximately 94% seen once. Concerning this clone: The target antigen is unknown.

The sequence derives from a human donor in good health. The chain is built from TRBV28 and TRBJ2-2; 7 bases are shared with TRBD1. Sequenced material: non-Treg CD4+ T cells sorted from blood. The CDR3 region has the DNA TGTGCCAGCAGGCAGGGGGTATTGGTTGCCGGGGAGCTGTTTTTT. Encoded protein: CASRQGVLVAGELFF.